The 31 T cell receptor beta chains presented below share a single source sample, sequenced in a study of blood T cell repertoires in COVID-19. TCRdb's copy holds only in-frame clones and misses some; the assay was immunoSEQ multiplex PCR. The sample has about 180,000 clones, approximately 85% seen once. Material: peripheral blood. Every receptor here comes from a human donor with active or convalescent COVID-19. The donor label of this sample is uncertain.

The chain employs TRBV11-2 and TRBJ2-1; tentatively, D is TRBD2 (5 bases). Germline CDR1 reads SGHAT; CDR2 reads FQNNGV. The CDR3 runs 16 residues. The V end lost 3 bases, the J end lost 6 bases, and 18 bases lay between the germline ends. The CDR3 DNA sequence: TGTGCCAGCAGCTTCTTAGACTACCTACCCGTCAATGAGCAGTTCTTC. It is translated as CASSFLDYLPVNEQFF.

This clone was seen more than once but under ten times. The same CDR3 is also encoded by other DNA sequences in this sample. The CDR3, as DNA: TGCGCCAGCAGCCAAGGACTAGCGGGAGGCTACGAGCAGTACTTC. This encodes CASSQGLAGGYEQYF. The chain employs TRBV4-1 and TRBJ2-7; 13 positions agree with TRBD2. Trimming cost V 1 base and J 3 bases; bases outside gene matches: 0. The length of the CDR3 is 15 residues. Germline CDR1 and CDR2: MGHRA and YSYEKL.

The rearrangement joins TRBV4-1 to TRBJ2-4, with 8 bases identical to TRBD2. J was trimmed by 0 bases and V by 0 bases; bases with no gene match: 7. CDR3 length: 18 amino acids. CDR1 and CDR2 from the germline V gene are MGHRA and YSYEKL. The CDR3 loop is CASSQDEIAGLAKNIQYF. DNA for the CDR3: TGCGCCAGCAGCCAAGATGAGATAGCGGGGCTAGCCAAAAACATTCAGTACTTC.

The CDR3 reads CASSAGLAGETQYF. The CDR3 nucleotides read TGCGCCAGCAGTGCGGGACTAGCGGGAGAGACCCAGTACTTC. This chain connects TRBV10-1 to TRBJ2-5; 12 nucleotides agree with TRBD2. Looked up from germline, CDR1 is WNHNN and CDR2 is SYGVQD (reference sequence). The CDR3 totals 14 residues. The V and J ends lost 4 bases and 4 bases, in that order; junction bases with no gene match: 1.

In DNA, the CDR3 is TGTGCCAGCAGCTTGAGACAGGGGCAAAATTCACCCCTCCACTTT. Its translation is CASSLRQGQNSPLHF. The rearrangement uses TRBV5-5 and TRBJ1-6; TRBD1 aligns across 8 bases. Germline V gene sequence: CDR1 SGHKS, CDR2 YYEKEE (reference sequence). Germline trimming cut 1 base from V and 7 bases from J; bases unmatched to any gene: 4. The CDR3 runs to 15 residues.

The CDR3 is CASSPPGTGVKQYF. The CDR3 region has the DNA TGTGCCAGCTCACCCCCTGGGACAGGGGTTAAGCAGTACTTC. The chain combines TRBV18 with TRBJ2-7; 10 bases map to TRBD1. CDR3 length: 14 amino acids. J lost 8 bases, V lost 3 bases, and 7 bases had no gene match. CDR1 and CDR2 (germline): KGHSH, LQKENI.

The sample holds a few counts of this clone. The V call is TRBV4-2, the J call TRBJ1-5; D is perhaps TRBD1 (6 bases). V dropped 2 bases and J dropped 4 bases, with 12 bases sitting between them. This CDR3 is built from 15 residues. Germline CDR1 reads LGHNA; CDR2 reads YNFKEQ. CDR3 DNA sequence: TGTGCCAGCAGCCAATCCCGGACAGAGAATCAGCCCCAGCATTTT. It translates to CASSQSRTENQPQHF.

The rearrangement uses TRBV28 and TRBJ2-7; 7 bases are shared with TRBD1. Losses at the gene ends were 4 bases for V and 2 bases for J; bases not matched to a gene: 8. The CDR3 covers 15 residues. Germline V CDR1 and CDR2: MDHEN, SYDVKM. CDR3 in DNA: TGTGCCAGCAGTTCCGTCATGGACAGGACCTACGAGCAGTACTTC. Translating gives CASSSVMDRTYEQYF.

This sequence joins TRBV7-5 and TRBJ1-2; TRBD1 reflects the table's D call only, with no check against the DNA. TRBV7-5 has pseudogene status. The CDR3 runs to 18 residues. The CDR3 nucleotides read TGTGTCAGAAGCTTAGTTACCCGGGACAGGGGGGCCTCTCGAGGCTACACCTTC. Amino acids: CVRSLVTRDRGASRGYTF.

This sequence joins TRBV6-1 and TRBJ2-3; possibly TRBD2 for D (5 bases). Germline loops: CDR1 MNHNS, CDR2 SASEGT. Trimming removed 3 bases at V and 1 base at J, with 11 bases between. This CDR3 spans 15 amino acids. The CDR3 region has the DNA TGTGCCAGCAGTGAGGGCCTAGCAGGCACAGATACGCAGTATTTT. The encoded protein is CASSEGLAGTDTQYF.

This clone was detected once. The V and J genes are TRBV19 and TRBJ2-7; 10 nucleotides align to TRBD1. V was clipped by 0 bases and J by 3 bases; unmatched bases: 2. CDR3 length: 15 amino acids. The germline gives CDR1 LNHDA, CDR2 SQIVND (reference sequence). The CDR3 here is CASSIDGTGVYEQYF. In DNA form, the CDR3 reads TGTGCCAGTAGTATAGATGGGACAGGGGTCTACGAGCAGTACTTC. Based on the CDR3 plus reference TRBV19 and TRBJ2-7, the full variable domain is DGGITQSPKYLFRKEGQNVTLSCEQNLNHDAMYWYRQDPGQGLRLIYYSQIVNDFQKGDIAEGYSVSREKKESFPLTVTSAQKNPTAFYLCASSIDGTGVYEQYFGPGTRLTVT.

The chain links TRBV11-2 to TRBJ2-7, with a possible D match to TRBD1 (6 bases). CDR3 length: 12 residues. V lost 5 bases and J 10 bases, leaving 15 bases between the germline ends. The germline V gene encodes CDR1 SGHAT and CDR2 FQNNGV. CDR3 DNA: TGTGCCAGCAGCCAAGAAAGCAGGGGCCAGTACTTC. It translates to CASSQESRGQYF.

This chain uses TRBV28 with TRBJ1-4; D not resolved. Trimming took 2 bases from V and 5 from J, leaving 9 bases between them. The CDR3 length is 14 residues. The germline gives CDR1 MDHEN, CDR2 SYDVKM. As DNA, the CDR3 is TGTGCCAGCAGTTTAGTCGCGGGAAATGAAAAACTGTTTTTT. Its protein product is CASSLVAGNEKLFF.

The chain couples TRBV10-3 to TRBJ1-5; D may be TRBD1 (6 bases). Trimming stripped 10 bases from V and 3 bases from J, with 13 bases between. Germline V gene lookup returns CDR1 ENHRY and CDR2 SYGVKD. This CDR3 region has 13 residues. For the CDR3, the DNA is TGTGCCACCCTCCGGGACACCAATCAGCCCCAGCATTTT. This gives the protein CATLRDTNQPQHF.

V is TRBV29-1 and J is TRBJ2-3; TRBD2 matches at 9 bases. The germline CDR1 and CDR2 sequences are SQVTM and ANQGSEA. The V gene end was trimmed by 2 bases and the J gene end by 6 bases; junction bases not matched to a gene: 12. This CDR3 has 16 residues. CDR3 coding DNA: TGCAGCGTTGAACAGGGAGGGCTAGCGGGGTGGGATACGCAGTATTTT. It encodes CSVEQGGLAGWDTQYF.

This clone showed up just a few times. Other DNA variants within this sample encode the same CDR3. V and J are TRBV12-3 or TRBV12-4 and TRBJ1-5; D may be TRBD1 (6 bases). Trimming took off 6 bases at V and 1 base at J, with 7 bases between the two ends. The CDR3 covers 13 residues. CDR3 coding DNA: TGTGCCAGCAGAACAGGGAGCAATCAGCCCCAGCATTTT. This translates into CASRTGSNQPQHF.

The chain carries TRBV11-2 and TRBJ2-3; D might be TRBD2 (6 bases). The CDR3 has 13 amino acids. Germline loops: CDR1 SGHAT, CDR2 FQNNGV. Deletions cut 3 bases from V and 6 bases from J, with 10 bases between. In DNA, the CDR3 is TGTGCCAGCAGCTTCACTAGCTCGGATACGCAGTATTTT. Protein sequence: CASSFTSSDTQYF.

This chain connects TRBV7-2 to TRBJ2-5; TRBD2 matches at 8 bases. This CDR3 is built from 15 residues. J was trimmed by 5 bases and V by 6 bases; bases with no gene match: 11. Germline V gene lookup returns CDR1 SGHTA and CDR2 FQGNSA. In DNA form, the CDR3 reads TGTGCCAGCAGTTTCCGGGGGGGCCACGGGGAGACCCAGTACTTC. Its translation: CASSFRGGHGETQYF.

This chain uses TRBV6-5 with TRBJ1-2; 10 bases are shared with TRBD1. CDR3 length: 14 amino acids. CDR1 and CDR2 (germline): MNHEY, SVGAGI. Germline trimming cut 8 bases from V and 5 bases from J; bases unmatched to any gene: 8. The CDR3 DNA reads TGTGCCAGCGGAGGACAGGGGGGGGGTTATGGCTACACCTTC. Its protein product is CASGGQGGGYGYTF.

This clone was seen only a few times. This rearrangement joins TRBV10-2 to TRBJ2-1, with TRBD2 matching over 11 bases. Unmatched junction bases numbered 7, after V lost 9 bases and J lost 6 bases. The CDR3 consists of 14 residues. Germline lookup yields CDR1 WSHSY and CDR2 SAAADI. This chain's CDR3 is CASCSSGRFNEQFF. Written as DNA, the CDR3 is TGCGCCAGTTGCTCTAGCGGGAGGTTCAATGAGCAGTTCTTC.

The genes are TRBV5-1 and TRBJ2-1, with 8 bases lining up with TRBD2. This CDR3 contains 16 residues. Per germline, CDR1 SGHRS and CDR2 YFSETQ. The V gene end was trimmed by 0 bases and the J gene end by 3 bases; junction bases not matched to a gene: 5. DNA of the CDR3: TGCGCCAGCAGCTTGGCCTTCGGGGGGGTCTACAATGAGCAGTTCTTC. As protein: CASSLAFGGVYNEQFF.

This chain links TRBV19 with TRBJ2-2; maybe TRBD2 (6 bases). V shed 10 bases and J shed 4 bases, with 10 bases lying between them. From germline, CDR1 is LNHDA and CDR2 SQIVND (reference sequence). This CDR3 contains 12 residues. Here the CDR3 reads CATGGTTGELFF. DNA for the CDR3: TGTGCCACGGGCGGGACCACCGGGGAGCTGTTTTTT.

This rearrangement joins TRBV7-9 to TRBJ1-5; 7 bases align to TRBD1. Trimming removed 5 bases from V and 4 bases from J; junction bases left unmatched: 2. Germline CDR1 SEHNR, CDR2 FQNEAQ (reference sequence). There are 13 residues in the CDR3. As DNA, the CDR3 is TGTGCCAGCAGCGTACAGGGGAATCAGCCCCAGCATTTT. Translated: CASSVQGNQPQHF.

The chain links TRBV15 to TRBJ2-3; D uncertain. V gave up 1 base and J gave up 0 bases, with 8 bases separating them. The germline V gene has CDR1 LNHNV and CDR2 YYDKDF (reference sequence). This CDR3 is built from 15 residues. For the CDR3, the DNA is TGTGCCACCAGCAGAGCCAGGTCTAGCACAGATACGCAGTATTTT. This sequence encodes CATSRARSSTDTQYF.

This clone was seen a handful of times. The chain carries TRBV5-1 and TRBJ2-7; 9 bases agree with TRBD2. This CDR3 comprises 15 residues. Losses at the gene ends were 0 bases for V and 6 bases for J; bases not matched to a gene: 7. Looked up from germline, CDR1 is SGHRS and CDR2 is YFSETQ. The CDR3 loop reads CASSLASLAGSEQYF. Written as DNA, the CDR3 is TGCGCCAGCAGCTTGGCTTCCCTAGCGGGAAGCGAGCAGTACTTC.

The chain's CDR3 is CASSVAQGGTNTEAFF. CDR3 DNA sequence: TGTGCCAGCAGCGTAGCCCAGGGAGGGACGAACACTGAAGCTTTCTTT. V is TRBV9 and J is TRBJ1-1; D possibly corresponds to TRBD1 (5 bases). The CDR3 spans 16 residues. Germline V gives CDR1 SGDLS, CDR2 YYNGEE. Trimming cost V 0 bases and J 1 base, with 13 bases left between them.

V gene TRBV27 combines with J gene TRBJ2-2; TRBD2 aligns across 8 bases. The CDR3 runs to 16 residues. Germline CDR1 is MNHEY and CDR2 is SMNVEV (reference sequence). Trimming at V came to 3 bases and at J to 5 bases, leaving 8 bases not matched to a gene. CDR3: CASSFWGGGRTGELFF. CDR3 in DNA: TGTGCCAGCAGTTTCTGGGGGGGCGGGAGGACCGGGGAGCTGTTTTTT.

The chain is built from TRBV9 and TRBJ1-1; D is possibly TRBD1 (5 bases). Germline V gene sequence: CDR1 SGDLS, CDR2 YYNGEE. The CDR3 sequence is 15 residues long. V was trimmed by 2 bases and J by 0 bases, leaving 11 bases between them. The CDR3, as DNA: TGTGCCAGCAGCGTTGGATTCAGGGTGAACACTGAAGCTTTCTTT. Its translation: CASSVGFRVNTEAFF.

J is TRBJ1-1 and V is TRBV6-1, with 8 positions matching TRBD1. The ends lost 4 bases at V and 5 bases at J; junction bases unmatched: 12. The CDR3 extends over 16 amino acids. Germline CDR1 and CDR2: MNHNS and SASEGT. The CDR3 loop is CASSGDRTGRKTEAFF. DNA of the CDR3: TGTGCCAGCAGTGGTGACCGGACAGGGAGGAAGACTGAAGCTTTCTTT.

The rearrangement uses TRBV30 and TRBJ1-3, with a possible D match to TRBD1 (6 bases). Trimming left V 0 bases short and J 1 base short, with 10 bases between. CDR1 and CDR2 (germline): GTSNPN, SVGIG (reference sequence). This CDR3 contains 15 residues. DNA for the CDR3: TGTGCCTGGAGTGTAGGGGGGGCATCTGGAAACACCATATATTTT. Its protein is CAWSVGGASGNTIYF.

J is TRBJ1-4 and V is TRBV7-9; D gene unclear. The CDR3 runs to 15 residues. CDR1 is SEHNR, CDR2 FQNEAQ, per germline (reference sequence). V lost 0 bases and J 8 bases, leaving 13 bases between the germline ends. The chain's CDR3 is CASSLAVPQVEKLFF. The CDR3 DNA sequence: TGTGCCAGCAGCTTAGCGGTCCCGCAGGTGGAAAAACTGTTTTTT.